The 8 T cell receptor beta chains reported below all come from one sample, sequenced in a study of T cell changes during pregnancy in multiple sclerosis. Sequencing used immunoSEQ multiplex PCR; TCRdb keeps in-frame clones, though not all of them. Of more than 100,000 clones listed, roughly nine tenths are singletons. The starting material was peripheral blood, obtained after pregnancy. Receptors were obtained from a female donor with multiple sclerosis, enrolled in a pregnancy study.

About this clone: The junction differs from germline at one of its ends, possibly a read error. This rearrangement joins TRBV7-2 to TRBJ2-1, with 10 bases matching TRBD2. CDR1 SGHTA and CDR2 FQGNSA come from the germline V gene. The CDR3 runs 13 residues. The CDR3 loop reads CASTLGLAGEEFF. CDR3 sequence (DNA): TGTGCCAGCACCTTAGGGCTAGCGGGAGAGGAGTTCTTC.

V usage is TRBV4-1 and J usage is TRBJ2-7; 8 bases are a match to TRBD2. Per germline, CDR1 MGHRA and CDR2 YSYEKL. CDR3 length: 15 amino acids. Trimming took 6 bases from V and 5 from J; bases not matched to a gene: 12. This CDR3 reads CASSPGGGPLDEQYF. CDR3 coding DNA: TGCGCCAGCAGTCCGGGCGGGGGGCCATTGGACGAGCAGTACTTC.

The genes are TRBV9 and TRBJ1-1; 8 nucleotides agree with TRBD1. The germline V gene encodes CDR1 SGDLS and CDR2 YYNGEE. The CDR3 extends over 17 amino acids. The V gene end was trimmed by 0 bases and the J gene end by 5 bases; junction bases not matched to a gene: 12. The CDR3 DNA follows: TGTGCCAGCAGCGTAGCTACGGGGGACAGGACCGATACTGAAGCTTTCTTT. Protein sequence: CASSVATGDRTDTEAFF. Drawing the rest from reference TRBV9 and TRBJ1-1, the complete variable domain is DSGVTQTPKHLITATGQRVTLRCSPRSGDLSVYWYQQSLDQGLQFLIQYYNGEERAKGNILERFSAQQFPDLHSELNLSSLELGDSALYFCASSVATGDRTDTEAFFGQGTRLTVV.

CDR3 in DNA: TGTGCTAGTGGTCCCGACAGGGATGAGCAGTTCTTC. Its protein is CASGPDRDEQFF. The chain recombines TRBV12-5 with TRBJ2-1; TRBD1 matches at 7 bases. Germline CDR1 reads LGHNT; CDR2 reads FRNRAP. J lost 8 bases, V lost 5 bases, and 3 bases had no gene match. The CDR3 has 12 residues.

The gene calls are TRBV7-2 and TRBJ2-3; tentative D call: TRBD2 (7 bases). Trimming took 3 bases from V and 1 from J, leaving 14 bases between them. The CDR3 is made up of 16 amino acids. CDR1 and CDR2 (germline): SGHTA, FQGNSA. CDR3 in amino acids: CASSLVSGGGTDTQYF. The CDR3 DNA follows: TGTGCCAGCAGCTTGGTCTCGGGGGGCGGCACAGATACGCAGTATTTT.

The CDR3 is CASSPPGAGGSYEQYF. The CDR3 nucleotides read TGCGCCAGCAGCCCCCCCGGGGCGGGGGGCTCCTACGAGCAGTACTTC. The V call is TRBV4-1, the J call TRBJ2-7; 8 nucleotides match TRBD2. Germline CDR1 is MGHRA and CDR2 is YSYEKL. The CDR3 loop spans 16 amino acids. V was clipped by 4 bases and J by 0 bases; unmatched bases: 8.

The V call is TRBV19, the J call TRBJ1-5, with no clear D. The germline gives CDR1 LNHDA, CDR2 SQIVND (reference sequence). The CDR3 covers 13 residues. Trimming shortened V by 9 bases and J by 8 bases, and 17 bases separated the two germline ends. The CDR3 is CASAGSRKEPQHF. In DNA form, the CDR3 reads TGTGCCAGCGCAGGATCCCGCAAGGAGCCCCAGCATTTT.

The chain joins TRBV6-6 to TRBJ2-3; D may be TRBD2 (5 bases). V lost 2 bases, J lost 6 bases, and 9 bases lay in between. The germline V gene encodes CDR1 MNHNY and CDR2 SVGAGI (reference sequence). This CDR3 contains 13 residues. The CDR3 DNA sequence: TGTGCCAGCAGTTACCCCCCGGGGGATACGCAGTATTTT. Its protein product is CASSYPPGDTQYF.